The next 17 T cell receptor beta chains were all read from a single sample in a study of tumor-infiltrating lymphocytes in localized non-small cell lung cancer. The table came from immunoSEQ multiplex PCR; TCRdb's copy has only in-frame clones and leaves some out. The repertoire has thousands of clones, over 70% of them found once; the top ten carry 5.5% to 6%. Sequenced: uninvolved lung tissue not adjacent to the tumor. All receptors derive from a human donor with non-small cell lung cancer.

The chain joins TRBV23-1 to TRBJ2-6; D may be TRBD1 (5 bases). TRBV23-1 is recorded as an ORF, its role being uncertain. The CDR3 has 18 amino acids. V lost 11 bases to trimming and J lost 0 bases, with 23 bases between them. In DNA, the CDR3 is TGCGCCCAGTTACTACGGCAGGGCACCCCCTCTGGGGCCAACGTCCTGACTTTC. Protein: CAQLLRQGTPSGANVLTF.

This rearrangement joins TRBV6-1 to TRBJ2-5, with 9 bases matching TRBD2. V dropped 4 bases and J dropped 1; count of bases not matched to a gene: 7. This CDR3 region has 16 residues. CDR1 and CDR2 (germline): MNHNS, SASEGT. The CDR3: CASSAWLAGFQETQYF. CDR3 coding DNA: TGTGCCAGCAGTGCATGGCTAGCGGGGTTCCAAGAGACCCAGTACTTC.

This chain links TRBV12-5 with TRBJ2-1, with TRBD2 matching over 8 bases. With V trimmed by 3 bases and J by 9 bases, 16 bases remained unmatched. CDR1 is LGHNT and CDR2 is FRNRAP in the germline V gene. This CDR3 region has 17 residues. CDR3 nucleotides: TGTGCTAGTGGTTTTTTTAGCGGGACCCCCGGCCGGGGTGAGCAGTTCTTC. Protein sequence: CASGFFSGTPGRGEQFF.

The chain combines TRBV5-1 with TRBJ2-5; unclear D gene. Germline CDR1 and CDR2: SGHRS and YFSETQ. The CDR3 spans 15 residues. V was cut by 3 bases and J by 2 bases, with 14 bases left in between. Here the CDR3 DNA reads TGCGCCAGCAGCTCCCTGGCTACGCGACAAGAGACCCAGTACTTC. As protein: CASSSLATRQETQYF.

J is TRBJ2-7 and V is TRBV4-2, with TRBD2 matching over 10 bases. Germline V lookup: CDR1 LGHNA, CDR2 YNFKEQ. The CDR3 extends over 18 amino acids. Unmatched junction bases numbered 12, after V lost 4 bases and J lost 0 bases. The CDR3 sequence is CASSPNGALAGSSYEQYF. The DNA of the CDR3 is TGTGCCAGCAGCCCCAACGGAGCACTAGCGGGGAGCTCCTACGAGCAGTACTTC.

The chain is built from TRBV5-1 and TRBJ1-5, with TRBD1 matching over 10 bases. The CDR3 consists of 16 residues. V shed 2 bases, J shed 3 bases, and the junction held 5 bases outside the gene matches. Germline lookup yields CDR1 SGHRS and CDR2 YFSETQ. The CDR3 sequence: CASSFGTGDSNQPQHF. CDR3 nucleotides: TGCGCCAGCAGCTTCGGGACAGGGGACTCCAATCAGCCCCAGCATTTT.

V gene TRBV2 combines with J gene TRBJ2-3, with D perhaps TRBD1 or TRBD2 (5 bases each). This CDR3 has 15 amino acids. In germline, CDR1 is SNHLY, CDR2 FYNNEI. The V gene lost 8 bases and the J gene lost 5 bases, with 20 bases spanning the gap. CDR3 sequence: CASGPSGPVRDTQYF. As DNA, the CDR3 is TGTGCCAGCGGCCCGTCGGGACCAGTCAGAGATACGCAGTATTTT.

V is TRBV6-6 and J is TRBJ2-5; the D gene is possibly TRBD2 (5 bases). Per the germline V gene, CDR1 is MNHNY and CDR2 is SVGAGI (reference sequence). This CDR3 contains 12 residues. The V and J ends lost 2 bases and 4 bases respectively, with 5 bases between them. The DNA of the CDR3 is TGTGCCAGCAGTTACGAGGGAGAGACCCAGTACTTC. As protein: CASSYEGETQYF.

This chain uses TRBV6-4 with TRBJ2-1; D perhaps matches TRBD1 (6 bases). V lost 0 bases to trimming and J lost 3 bases, with 12 bases between them. This CDR3 comprises 16 residues. The V gene's germline CDR1 is MRHNA and CDR2 SNTAGT. CDR3 nucleotides: TGTGCCAGCAGTGACTCTGCCGGCAGGGGCTACAATGAGCAGTTCTTC. Translated, it gives CASSDSAGRGYNEQFF.

This clone was counted a few times. The J gene is TRBJ1-5, the V gene TRBV28; no clear D gene. The CDR3 is 16 residues long. Trimming pared 5 bases from V and 0 bases from J, leaving 14 bases between. Germline CDR1 MDHEN, CDR2 SYDVKM. CDR3 coding DNA: TGTGCCAGCAGTCCAGCGGGGAGGGATAGCAATCAGCCCCAGCATTTT. Encoded protein: CASSPAGRDSNQPQHF. The full variable domain, completed using reference TRBV28 and TRBJ1-5, is DVKVTQSSRYLVKRTGEKVFLECVQDMDHENMFWYRQDPGLGLRLIYFSYDVKMKEKGDIPEGYSVSREKKERFSLILESASTNQTSMYLCASSPAGRDSNQPQHFGDGTRLSIL.

This chain uses TRBV6-1 with TRBJ2-3, with no clear D. The V end was cut by 5 bases, the J end by 0 bases, with 12 bases between. Germline CDR1 and CDR2: MNHNS and SASEGT. The CDR3 runs 15 residues. The chain's CDR3 is CASSKRVSSTDTQYF. For the CDR3, the DNA is TGTGCCAGCAGTAAACGCGTTTCTAGCACAGATACGCAGTATTTT.

This chain connects TRBV7-2 to TRBJ2-1, with 11 bases matching TRBD2. Germline CDR1 and CDR2: SGHTA and FQGNSA. V shed 2 bases and J 3 bases; nucleotides not matched to a gene: 0. CDR3 length equals 15 residues. CDR3 sequence reads: CASSLLAGGYNEQFF. CDR3 bases: TGTGCCAGCAGCTTACTAGCGGGAGGCTACAATGAGCAGTTCTTC.

This chain joins TRBV29-1 and TRBJ2-7, with a possible D match to TRBD2 (5 bases). The CDR3 is 14 residues long. Germline CDR1 SQVTM, CDR2 ANQGSEA. V was trimmed by 6 bases and J by 2 bases, leaving 17 bases between them. The CDR3 sequence is CSVVRRSIPYEQYF. CDR3 in DNA: TGCAGCGTCGTAAGGAGGAGTATCCCCTACGAGCAGTACTTC.

The count of this clone is one. The chain joins TRBV25-1 to TRBJ2-1; no firm D call. The CDR3 sequence is 15 residues long. The V end lost 4 bases, the J end lost 5 bases, and 15 bases lay between the germline ends. From germline, CDR1 is MGHDK and CDR2 SYGVNS. CDR3 in amino acids: CASSGPSRGDNEQFF. CDR3 bases: TGTGCCAGCAGTGGCCCAAGCCGCGGTGACAATGAGCAGTTCTTC.

The chain's CDR3 is CASSEGGGNEQFF. The DNA for the CDR3 is TGCGCCAGCAGTGAAGGAGGCGGGAATGAGCAGTTCTTC. This chain joins TRBV10-1 and TRBJ2-1, with D possibly matching TRBD2 (5 bases). The CDR3 sequence is 13 residues long. V lost 3 bases and J 7 bases, leaving 10 bases between the germline ends. Germline V CDR1 and CDR2: WNHNN, SYGVQD (reference sequence).

This clone was seen just once. The chain links TRBV6-5 to TRBJ2-7; D unresolved. V was pared by 7 bases and J by 2 bases, with 9 bases between. The CDR3 runs 12 residues. Germline V gene lookup returns CDR1 MNHEY and CDR2 SVGAGI. CDR3 region: CASIERAYEQYF. DNA for the CDR3: TGTGCCAGCATCGAAAGGGCCTACGAGCAGTACTTC.

The chain joins TRBV7-8 to TRBJ2-7, with D perhaps matching TRBD2 (6 bases). The CDR3 is 16 amino acids. Deletions cut 5 bases from V and 3 bases from J, with 20 bases between. CDR1 is SGHVS, CDR2 FQNEAQ, per germline. This chain's CDR3 is CASSPGGGRGGYEQYF. CDR3 DNA sequence: TGTGCCAGCAGCCCCGGCGGCGGCCGGGGAGGCTACGAGCAGTACTTC. The full variable domain, completed using reference TRBV7-8 and TRBJ2-7, is GAGVSQSPRYKVAKRGQDVALRCDPISGHVSLFWYQQALGQGPEFLTYFQNEAQLDKSGLPSDRFFAERPEGSVSTLKIQRTQQEDSAVYLCASSPGGGRGGYEQYFGPGTRLTVT.